The source of this T cell receptor beta chain is a study of blood T cell repertoires in COVID-19. As for the study in general: Material from acute and convalescent COVID-19 was sourced from the United States, Italy and Spain.

CDR3 length: 16 residues. V was cut by 5 bases and J by 1 base, with 15 bases left in between. Looked up from germline, CDR1 is SEHNR and CDR2 is FQNEAQ (reference sequence). Across under 25 US areas, participants ranged in age from about 18 to 100 years. In the authors' methods: Estimates of nucleated cell counts were drawn from the amplification of reference gene primers. Produced via immunoSEQ multiplex PCR; TCRdb's table is partial and in-frame only. The V and J calls and the clone size are those of that table, but D and trimming were determined from the DNA. The data show under 150,000 clones, approximately 87% seen once.

The chain recombines TRBV7-9 with TRBJ1-3, with a tentative D call TRBD1 (6 bases). This TCR was recovered from a middle-aged man in a cohort exposed to, infected with or recovered from COVID-19 (not recorded which). Sequenced input: PBMCs or T cells enriched from blood (not recorded which). The CDR3 loop reads CASSPGPGQSGNTIYF. In nucleotides, the CDR3 is TGTGCCAGCAGCCCAGGCCCAGGACAGTCTGGAAACACCATATATTTT. Full variable domain (rest looked up from reference TRBV7-9 and TRBJ1-3): DTGVSQNPRHKITKRGQNVTFRCDPISEHNRLYWYRQTLGQGPEFLTYFQNEAQLEKSRLLSDRFSAERPKGSFSTLEIQRTEQGDSAMYLCASSPGPGQSGNTIYFGEGSWLTVV.